The clone carrying this TCR beta chain has only a few counts. Antigen unknown. The data belong to a study of cytomegalovirus exposure and HLA in healthy donors. Overall study results and limits: More clonal expansion characterized HLA-associated TCR beta chains than equally common others in a later analysis. Generally TCR sequences proved uncommon, though certain public TCRs appeared in numerous donors.

With 60 Vbeta and 13 Jbeta primers, the PCR was carried out. The data were produced by immunoSEQ multiplex PCR, yet TCRdb's version contains in-frame clones alone and is incomplete. The sample consists of about 160,000 clones, around 86% of them appearing once. Sequences were obtained from PBMCs. The TCR originated in a girl aged 2-10 years in good health and CMV-seropositive.

The CDR3 region is CATSRVVAGTSTDTQYF. CDR3 bases: TGTGCCACCAGCAGAGTCGTAGCGGGAACGAGCACAGATACGCAGTATTTT. This chain joins TRBV15 and TRBJ2-3; 8 nucleotides agree with TRBD2. The CDR3 contains 17 residues. Germline loops: CDR1 LNHNV, CDR2 YYDKDF (reference sequence). J lost 0 bases, V lost 1 base, and 6 bases had no gene match. Together with reference TRBV15 and TRBJ2-3, the CDR3 gives the full variable domain: DAMVIQNPRYQVTQFGKPVTLSCSQTLNHNVMYWYQQKSSQAPKLLFHYYDKDFNNEADTPDNFQSRRPNTSFCFLDIRSPGLGDTAMYLCATSRVVAGTSTDTQYFGPGTRLTVL.